Following are 3 T cell receptor beta chains from one sample sequenced in a study of blood T cell repertoires in COVID-19. The protocol was immunoSEQ multiplex PCR, while the TCRdb copy is restricted to in-frame clones and leaves out a portion. Counted here are hundreds of thousands of clones, around 80% occurring once; the ten biggest clones make up less than 20%. Sequencing input: peripheral blood. These TCRs come from a woman of 80 years or more with active or convalescent COVID-19.

In this sample, this clone turned up once. The chain uses TRBV27 and TRBJ1-1; a weak D match, TRBD1 (5 bases). Germline V gene sequence: CDR1 MNHEY, CDR2 SMNVEV (reference sequence). Deletions cut 5 bases from V and 4 bases from J, with 20 bases between. There are 16 residues in the CDR3. DNA for the CDR3: TGTGCCAGCAGTCAACTCCGACAGAACCAGGGCACTGAAGCTTTCTTT. It encodes CASSQLRQNQGTEAFF.

This clone has just one count. V gene TRBV11-1 combines with J gene TRBJ2-7; the match to TRBD1 covers 8 bases. The CDR3 covers 15 residues. The germline V gene encodes CDR1 SGHAT and CDR2 FQDESV (reference sequence). V shed 5 bases and J 0 bases; nucleotides not matched to a gene: 6. The CDR3 DNA follows: TGTGCCAGCAGCCCGGACAGGGCCTTCTCCTACGAGCAGTACTTC. This translates into CASSPDRAFSYEQYF.

J is TRBJ2-2 and V is TRBV7-2, with 7 bases matching TRBD1. CDR1 and CDR2 from the germline V gene are SGHTA and FQGNSA. The CDR3 consists of 15 residues. V trimming: 5 bases; J trimming: 5 bases; junction bases outside the gene matches: 8. The CDR3 DNA follows: TGTGCCAGCAGCCAACGACAGGGACGAACCGGGGAGCTGTTTTTT. This gives the protein CASSQRQGRTGELFF.